Listed below are T cell receptor beta chains from one sample, sequenced in a study of blood T cell repertoires in COVID-19. Sequencing was performed with immunoSEQ multiplex PCR; in TCRdb, only in-frame clones are kept and a portion is missing. The sample shows 240,000 or so clones, more than 75% of them seen only once. Sequences were obtained from PBMCs or T cells enriched from blood (not recorded which). Every receptor here comes from a woman in her thirties or forties with acute COVID-19. The conserved cysteine and the conserved F or W are not part of the CDR3 here. The order of the fields is D gene, clone size, V gene, CDR3 protein. A D gene is named only where the DNA matches it firmly. Not every row has a clone size; where given, it reads once, few, many or a size class.

d_gene: TRBD2; abundance: NA; v_gene: TRBV29-1; CDR3aa: SVETSGSRNEQF
d_gene: NA; abundance: NA; v_gene: TRBV7-9; CDR3aa: ASSWVREAYEQY
d_gene: NA; abundance: once; v_gene: TRBV11-1; CDR3aa: ASSSNRLGDEQF
d_gene: TRBD1; abundance: NA; v_gene: TRBV3-1/TRBV3-2; CDR3aa: ASSLGQGATYEQY
d_gene: TRBD1; abundance: few; v_gene: TRBV3-1/TRBV3-2; CDR3aa: ASSQGGETGEAF
d_gene: TRBD2; abundance: NA; v_gene: TRBV2; CDR3aa: ASSDLSGREPDTQY
d_gene: NA; abundance: NA; v_gene: TRBV9; CDR3aa: ASSAPRDPRGYEQF
d_gene: TRBD2; abundance: NA; v_gene: TRBV7-3; CDR3aa: ASSPTSLHEQY
d_gene: TRBD1; abundance: NA; v_gene: TRBV11-2; CDR3aa: ASSVDRAETQY
d_gene: TRBD2; abundance: many; v_gene: TRBV29-1; CDR3aa: SVEGRGLNEQF
d_gene: TRBD1; abundance: NA; v_gene: TRBV9; CDR3aa: ASSNSPGTANTEAF
d_gene: NA; abundance: NA; v_gene: TRBV2; CDR3aa: ASSVGYGDNYEQY
d_gene: NA; abundance: NA; v_gene: TRBV3-1/TRBV3-2; CDR3aa: ASSQELDSPLH
d_gene: TRBD2; abundance: NA; v_gene: TRBV15; CDR3aa: ATSRVRAGGLNEQF
d_gene: NA; abundance: NA; v_gene: TRBV10-3; CDR3aa: AISENRAFEQF
d_gene: NA; abundance: NA; v_gene: TRBV7-2; CDR3aa: ASSWLTGNSYEQY
d_gene: NA; abundance: NA; v_gene: TRBV10-3; CDR3aa: AISEPRGNQPQH
d_gene: NA; abundance: NA; v_gene: TRBV5-5; CDR3aa: ASSLPETSTSYEQY
d_gene: NA; abundance: NA; v_gene: TRBV9; CDR3aa: ASSVLADSYEQY
d_gene: NA; abundance: NA; v_gene: TRBV5-4; CDR3aa: ASSLWGTYPGRETQY
d_gene: NA; abundance: NA; v_gene: TRBV2; CDR3aa: ASSVVSGRNTDTQY
d_gene: TRBD2; abundance: NA; v_gene: TRBV27; CDR3aa: ASSFAGAYEQY
d_gene: TRBD1; abundance: once; v_gene: TRBV19; CDR3aa: ASSNRGFGNQPQH
d_gene: NA; abundance: NA; v_gene: TRBV12-3/TRBV12-4; CDR3aa: ASGGAGKETQY
d_gene: NA; abundance: NA; v_gene: TRBV2; CDR3aa: ASSAEGAPQGYT
d_gene: NA; abundance: NA; v_gene: TRBV7-6; CDR3aa: ASSFLLAEDNEQF
d_gene: NA; abundance: few; v_gene: TRBV7-9; CDR3aa: ASSLAHSENEQY
d_gene: NA; abundance: NA; v_gene: TRBV4-1; CDR3aa: ASSQPDEQF
d_gene: TRBD2; abundance: NA; v_gene: TRBV5-1; CDR3aa: ASSTGLAGGPPLEQF
d_gene: TRBD2; abundance: NA; v_gene: TRBV13; CDR3aa: ASSLGLPGAGGPDTQY
d_gene: TRBD1; abundance: few; v_gene: TRBV19; CDR3aa: ASSILTGAPPQH
d_gene: TRBD1; abundance: NA; v_gene: TRBV29-1; CDR3aa: STGTGIEETQY
d_gene: NA; abundance: NA; v_gene: TRBV2; CDR3aa: ASIETYGSSQY
d_gene: TRBD2; abundance: NA; v_gene: TRBV11-3; CDR3aa: ASSLGSGGSSYEQY
d_gene: NA; abundance: NA; v_gene: TRBV4-2; CDR3aa: ASSQDLASSYEQY
d_gene: NA; abundance: NA; v_gene: TRBV7-9; CDR3aa: ASSRGQTHYEQY
d_gene: TRBD2; abundance: NA; v_gene: TRBV9; CDR3aa: ASSAAGTSLYEQF
d_gene: TRBD2; abundance: NA; v_gene: TRBV2; CDR3aa: ASSPTSGQETQY